The clone carrying this TCR beta chain was detected many times. The antigen is undetermined. These data are taken from a study of T-cell reconstitution after alpha-beta-depleted transplantation in children. Findings of the study overall: Hyperexpanded clones declined; after one year, newly produced T cells mostly supplied diversity. Several patients had high TCRbeta diversity at day 60; it came from surviving recipient T cells and thymic progenitors. At around two months after transplant, the alpha-beta T cells were reportedly derived from several hundred expanded clones that came from non-depleted graft cells.

The TCRbeta library incorporated unique molecular identifiers. Via MiXCR, TCRdb re-called the PCR reads, giving one row per CDR3 protein. The sample carries 600,000 to 800,000 distinct CDR3 sequences, 10% to 15% recorded once. Deletions cut 4 bases from V and 1 base from J, with 10 bases between. The CDR3 sequence is 14 residues long. Per the germline V gene, CDR1 is SGHKS and CDR2 is YYEKEE (reference sequence). The TCR sequence derives from a girl aged 2 to 9 with congenital amegakaryocytic thrombocytopenia, due to receive a stem cell transplant. J is TRBJ2-3 and V is TRBV5-5; D is unclear. This sample comprised PBMCs, obtained before TCRalphabeta/CD19-depleted stem cell transplant. CDR3 in amino acids: CASSHSGGTDTQYF. DNA for the CDR3: TGTGCCAGCAGCCATAGTGGGGGCACAGATACGCAGTATTTT.